This T cell receptor (beta chain) was captured by sequencing in a study of blood T cell repertoires in COVID-19. Study overall: COVID-19 samples collected from the United States, Italy and Spain covered acute and convalescent phases. T cells, B-cell-depleted T cells, or PBMCs provided the cDNA or gDNA that served as material.

In the source study's methods: Reference gene primer amplification yielded estimated nucleated cell counts. The repertoire was sequenced with immunoSEQ multiplex PCR; TCRdb's copy has only in-frame clones and lacks some. Clone size and the V and J calls come from that table; the DNA yielded D and trimming. The sample has about 230,000 clones; around 80% are singletons. The sequence was obtained from a man aged 35 to 55 with active or convalescent COVID-19. The sample comprised peripheral blood.

The CDR3 DNA reads TGTGCCAGCTCCGCCGGGGACAGGGGGCCGGGGAACACTGAAGCTTTCTTT. It yields the protein CASSAGDRGPGNTEAFF. The chain joins TRBV18 to TRBJ1-1; 12 nucleotides align to TRBD1. The germline gives CDR1 KGHSH, CDR2 LQKENI. The CDR3 consists of 17 residues. V lost 6 bases and J lost 1; bases outside the gene matches: 9.